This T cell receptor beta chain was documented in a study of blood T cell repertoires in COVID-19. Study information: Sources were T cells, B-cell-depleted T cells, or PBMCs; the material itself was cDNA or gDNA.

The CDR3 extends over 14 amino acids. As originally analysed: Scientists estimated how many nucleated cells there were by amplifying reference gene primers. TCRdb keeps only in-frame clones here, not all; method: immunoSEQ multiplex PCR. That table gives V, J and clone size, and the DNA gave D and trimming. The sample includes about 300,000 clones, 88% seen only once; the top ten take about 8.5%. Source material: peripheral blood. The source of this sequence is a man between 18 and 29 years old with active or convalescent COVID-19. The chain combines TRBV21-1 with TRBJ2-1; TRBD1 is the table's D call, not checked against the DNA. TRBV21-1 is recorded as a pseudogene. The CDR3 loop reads CASTNPPHYNEQFF. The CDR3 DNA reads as TGTGCCAGCACCAACCCCCCACACTACAATGAGCAGTTCTTC.